This record covers a single T cell receptor beta chain. What this receptor recognizes is not known. No much larger clone exists at a distance of one base, and base qualities are not known. This record belongs to a study of PD-1 blockade in classical Hodgkin lymphoma (dated by TCRdb to 2020 to 2021). Study-wide context: Nivolumab dosing was 3 mg/kg intravenously every 2 weeks, continuing until either disease progression or unacceptable toxicity. The study used CyTOF and TCR beta sequencing to define a peripheral blood immune signature of response to PD-1 blockade in classical Hodgkin lymphoma. The investigation overall reported the following: Trial patients achieving complete response had baseline diversity similar to newly diagnosed patients, whereas partial responders and progressors had significantly lower diversity. Newly diagnosed patients were reported to have lower baseline TCR diversity than healthy donors, and relapsed/refractory patients were reported to have lower baseline TCR diversity still. A significant rise by C4D1 was seen in CD4+ but not CD8+ TCR diversity (p=0.0027 vs p=0.16), with the rise being most apparent in complete responders (p=0.02). Only a single clinical trial cohort was studied, and what caused the repertoire differences, possibly disease activity or prior therapy, remained undefined. Lower diversity was seen in patients whose nivolumab began less than 1 year after ASCT, and these patients were left out of later analyses so that immune reconstitution would not confound the results.

The germline V gene (reference sequence) sets CDR1 to MNHNY and CDR2 to SVGAGI. From the cysteine through the phenylalanine, the CDR3 covers 16 amino acids. Only the CDR3 part of the read is kept: 48 bases, read in frame from the first base. V loses 2 bases, J loses 0 bases, and the germline ends lie 13 bases apart. Genomic DNA was isolated using the Qiagen DNeasy kit from unsorted PBMCs as well as from negatively selected CD4+ and CD8+ fractions. Amplification of TCR beta CDR3 regions was done by immunoSEQ multiplex PCR with primers that anneal to V and J segments. A synthetic immune receptor repertoire was used to minimize amplification bias, and any residual bias was removed computationally once sequencing was done. The paper's processing steps were these. Custom Python scripts were used to quantify repertoire diversity as the Shannon entropy index. Unsorted, CD4+ and CD8+ repertoires were analyzed separately, except for combined analyses in which CD4+ and CD8+ sequences were merged in silico. Clonal expansion was defined as at least a 2-fold frequency increase after treatment relative to C1D1, with a pseudocount of 0.5 for undetected baseline clones. Singleton clones were defined as clones with 0 or 1 copy at C1D1, and non-singleton clones were defined as clones with 2 or more copies. Clones expanded in unsorted samples were assigned a CD4+, CD8+ or unknown annotation through matching of protein sequences in sorted samples from the same patient. Diversity changes from C1D1 to C4D1 were tested in paired samples using Wilcoxon tests. TCRdb retrieved this table from immuneACCESS and kept in-frame rearrangements only. Not all clones are present; in checked studies, unresolved V genes account for under half, and no reason is known for the remainder. V and J calls and clone size are as listed in that table; D and trimming were resolved from the DNA. The sample table lists some 150,000 clones, around four fifths of them with a count of one. The leading ten clones occupy about 9% of the sample.

Interpreted using the paper, the time point label stands for: cycle 2 day 1 (C2D1) of nivolumab. Every trial patient had relapsed following autologous stem cell transplantation, and prior brentuximab vedotin exposure was what differed among cohorts A, B and C. The trial cohort included fewer than 65 patients with relapsed/refractory classical Hodgkin lymphoma, and each patient had a best overall response of complete response, partial response or progressive disease. Trial patients were treated with single-agent nivolumab in the multi-cohort phase II CheckMate 205 trial. An independent review committee assessed best overall response by applying the 2007 International Working Group response criteria. Trial PBMCs were obtained immediately prior to nivolumab initiation (C1D1) and on therapy at cycle 2 day 1 and cycle 4 day 1. Peripheral blood was collected in 8 mL Vacutainer Cell Preparation Tubes, from which PBMCs were isolated by centrifugation and then cryopreserved.

The chain joins TRBV6-6 to TRBJ1-1; the D region possibly corresponds to TRBD1 (5 bases align). The source of this sequence is a human donor with classical Hodgkin lymphoma. Sequences were derived from peripheral blood mononuclear cells (PBMCs), sampled before the second cycle of nivolumab. In nucleotides, the sequence is TGTGCCAGCAGTTACGGGGACTGGGGAGTGAACACTGAAGCTTTCTTT. This gives the protein CASSYGDWGVNTEAFF.